Sequencing of this T cell receptor beta chain was carried out in a study of breast tumors, draining lymph nodes, adjacent tissues. Axillary draining lymph nodes of breast cancer patients supplied the node samples. MiXCR, run by TCRdb on the multiplex PCR reads, gives a single entry per CDR3 protein. The sample carries approximately 170,000 distinct CDR3 sequences, 30% to 35% recorded once. General study results and limits: Compared with lymph nodes, tumors were less diverse; compared with nontumor tissue, more. The lymph node origin of tumor T cells was framed as consistent with a hypothesis, not demonstrated.

Per the germline V gene, CDR1 is DFQATT and CDR2 is SNEGSKA (reference sequence). The CDR3 loop spans 14 amino acids. The germline V and J ends were trimmed by 3 bases and 7 bases, with 18 bases remaining between them. There are a few counts of this clonotype. Its antigen is undetermined. Possible read error: a much larger clone is one base away. This chain joins TRBV20-1 and TRBJ1-2; D possibly corresponds to TRBD1 (5 bases). The clonotype was recovered from a female donor with breast cancer. Some clones in this sample may be carry-over from other donors' samples. The sequenced sample was axillary lymph node tissue. CDR3 amino acids: CSARLGDPVSGYTF. The CDR3 bases are TGCAGTGCTAGGTTGGGGGATCCTGTATCTGGCTACACCTTC.